This T cell receptor beta chain was identified in a study of T cell responses to AZD1222 COVID-19 vaccine (dated by TCRdb to the early 2020s). Broadly, across the study: AZD1222 recipients given second doses at about 4 weeks or at about 12 weeks were pooled, since spike-specific TCR depth and breadth were not found to differ between the two schedules. Trial participants were enrolled by age into 18-55, 56-69 and 70-plus year subgroups, with around 150, 28 and 57 TCR-sequenced participants respectively. A total of 233 trial participants underwent TCR sequencing, of whom nearly 210 had received two doses of AZD1222 and 26 had received two doses of the MenACWY control vaccine. Broader findings and caveats from the paper: Conclusions about previously exposed vaccinees were limited because only six or seven AZD1222 recipients were SARS-CoV-2 seropositive at baseline. Because no day 14 peak-response samples were available, the repertoires could be characterized only after the peak T cell response. The 56-69-year group was small, and its depth increase did not reach significance, likely because of low power. Reportedly, close to half of the unique spike-specific TCRs recognized epitopes lying outside the regions that are mutated in the B.1.351 and B.1.1.7 variants. After two AZD1222 doses, spike-specific TCR breadth and depth were significantly higher than at day 0 and than in MenACWY recipients. The vaccine-associated CD4 TCRs covered the entire spike protein, and the dominant responses fell in regions 160-218 and 743-854. Most participants were white British and females outnumbered males, and the authors suggested that clonal diversity may have been underestimated.

The label giving this sample's time point can be read as: baseline before first vaccination. The vaccinee samples were drawn from two UK trials, COV001 and COV002, one of which was a single-blind randomized controlled phase 2/3 trial testing AZD1222 (ChAdOx1 nCoV-19) in healthy adults. For TCRbeta chain sequencing, PBMC samples were collected from trial participants at day 0 and at day 28 after the second dose. V drops 4 bases and J drops 6 bases, leaving 9 bases in between. From the germline V gene, CDR1 is SNHLY and CDR2 is FYNNEI. Its CDR3 holds 12 amino acids, cysteine through phenylalanine. Only the CDR3 portion is preserved as DNA: 36 bases, with reading frame beginning at the first base. Note on this clone: The antigen it binds to is not known. No quality values exist for individual bases; no much larger clone is one base distant.

The CDR3 regions of human TCRbeta chains were analyzed by immunosequencing. The published analysis was carried out like this. TCRs in the repertoires were compared against a reference library of SARS-CoV-2-specific TCRs that had been generated with the MIRA antigen-specificity platform. Breadth meant the fraction of unique TCRs that were SARS-CoV-2-associated, whereas depth meant the fraction of total T cells that were SARS-CoV-2-associated. Using the MIRA data, each spike-specific TCR was mapped to the spike region that the TCR reacts to and placed in a CD4 or CD8 class. Log10-transformed breadth and depth values were compared by one-way ANOVA with Sidak's multiple comparisons tests. TCRdb provides this immuneACCESS table in a form limited to in-frame rearrangements. Some clones are lacking; in checked studies, under half of them reflect an unresolved V gene, and why the rest are absent is not known. From that table come the V and J calls and clone size; the DNA was used to work out D and trimming. Present in this sample are more than 250,000 clones, 80% to 95% of which were seen just once. The ten largest clones represent less than 0.65% of the sample.

This clonotype was obtained from an adult in good health. The sequence joins TRBV2 to TRBJ1-2; no D gene is confidently identified. The source material was peripheral blood, sampled on day 0 of AZD1222 vaccination. The DNA is TGTGCCAGCAGTGGAACCCCTGATGGCTACACCTTC. The encoded protein is CASSGTPDGYTF. With the rest looked up from the reference TRBV2 and TRBJ1-2 genes rather than sequenced, the full variable domain is EPEVTQTPSHQVTQMGQEVILRCVPISNHLYFYWYRQILGQKVEFLVSFYNNEISEKSEIFDDQFSVERPDGSNFTLKIRSTKLEDSAMYFCASSGTPDGYTFGSGTRLTVV.